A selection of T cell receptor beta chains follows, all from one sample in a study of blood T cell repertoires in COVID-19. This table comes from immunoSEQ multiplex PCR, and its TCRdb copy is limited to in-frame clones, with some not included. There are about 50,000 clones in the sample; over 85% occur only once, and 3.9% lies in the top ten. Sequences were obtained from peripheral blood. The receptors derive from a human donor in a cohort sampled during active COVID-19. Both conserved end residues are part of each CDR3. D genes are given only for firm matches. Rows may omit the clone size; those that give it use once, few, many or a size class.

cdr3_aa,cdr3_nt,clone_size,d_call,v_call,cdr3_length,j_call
CASSEYQGYGYTF,TGCGCCAGCAGCGAATACCAGGGTTATGGCTACACCTTC,few,-,TRBV4-1,13,TRBJ1-2
CAWGQIRQDRTLFTYEQYF,TGTGCCTGGGGACAAATCCGACAGGACCGAACTCTTTTTACCTACGAGCAGTACTTC,-,-,TRBV30,19,TRBJ2-7
CAWARDRVGGTF,TGTGCCTGGGCCCGGGACAGGGTGGGGGGAACCTTC,-,TRBD1,TRBV30,12,TRBJ1-2
CASSLETQYF,TGTGCCAGCAGCCTAGAGACCCAGTACTTC,once,-,TRBV7-9,10,TRBJ2-5
CASSSGADTQYF,TGTGCCAGCAGTTCCGGAGCAGATACGCAGTATTTT,-,-,TRBV12-3/TRBV12-4,12,TRBJ2-3
CASSSPKGREREQFF,TGTGCCAGCAGCTCCCCGAAGGGGCGGGAAAGAGAGCAGTTCTTC,-,-,TRBV11-2,15,TRBJ2-1
CASSQDRRSRDTQYF,TGTGCCAGCAGCCAAGATAGGCGGTCAAGGGATACGCAGTATTTT,-,-,TRBV3-1/TRBV3-2,15,TRBJ2-3
CASSPYNSKNSPLHF,TGTGCCAGCAGCCCTTACAACAGCAAGAATTCACCCCTCCACTTT,-,-,TRBV7-9,15,TRBJ1-6
CASSYSLGVAETEAFF,TGTGCCAGCAGTTACTCCTTAGGTGTTGCGGAGACTGAAGCTTTCTTT,-,-,TRBV6-5,16,TRBJ1-1
CASNLGGRDGYTF,TGTGCCAGTAACCTAGGGGGTAGGGATGGCTACACCTTC,-,-,TRBV19,13,TRBJ1-2
CASGGREGLTGELFF,TGTGCCAGCGGAGGGCGGGAGGGCCTCACCGGGGAGCTGTTTTTT,-,TRBD2,TRBV3-1/TRBV3-2,15,TRBJ2-2
CASTPRRFNQPQHF,TGTGCCAGCACGCCTCGGAGATTCAATCAGCCCCAGCATTTT,-,-,TRBV28,14,TRBJ1-5
CASRSRESSYNEQFF,TGCGCCAGCAGGTCGCGCGAGAGCTCCTACAATGAGCAGTTCTTC,-,-,TRBV5-1,15,TRBJ2-1
CASSLTPGLNPQETQYF,TGTGCCAGCAGCTTAACCCCTGGGCTAAACCCCCAAGAGACCCAGTACTTC,-,-,TRBV11-2,17,TRBJ2-5
CASSLASGNYGYTF,TGTGCCAGCAGCTTAGCAAGCGGGAACTATGGCTACACCTTC,-,-,TRBV7-8,14,TRBJ1-2
CAISEGRNTEAFF,TGTGCCATCAGTGAGGGTAGGAACACTGAAGCTTTCTTT,once,-,TRBV10-3,13,TRBJ1-1
CASSRDSSTGELFF,TGTGCCAGCAGTCGGGACTCAAGCACCGGGGAGCTGTTTTTT,-,-,TRBV2,14,TRBJ2-2
CASSKNGGDYGYTF,TGTGCCAGCAGCAAAAATGGAGGGGACTATGGCTACACCTTC,-,-,TRBV21-1,14,TRBJ1-2
CASSRTSGYEQYF,TGTGCCAGCAGTCGGACTAGCGGCTACGAGCAGTACTTC,-,TRBD2,TRBV27,13,TRBJ2-7
CASRQGASYGYTF,TGTGCCAGCAGGCAGGGGGCAAGCTATGGCTACACCTTC,-,TRBD1,TRBV2,13,TRBJ1-2
CASSVEGLAGGNTGELFF,TGTGCCAGCAGCGTAGAGGGACTAGCGGGAGGGAACACCGGGGAGCTGTTTTTT,-,TRBD2,TRBV9,18,TRBJ2-2
CASSLVRGWVTDTQYF,TGCGCCAGCAGCTTGGTCAGGGGTTGGGTCACAGATACGCAGTATTTT,-,-,TRBV5-1,16,TRBJ2-3
CASSAGLAYNEQFF,TGTGCCAGCAGCGCCGGACTAGCCTACAATGAGCAGTTCTTC,-,TRBD2,TRBV6-5,14,TRBJ2-1
CASSKQDSGANVLTF,TGTGCCAGTAGTAAACAGGACTCTGGGGCCAACGTCCTGACTTTC,-,-,TRBV19,15,TRBJ2-6
CASSQEGWGEEADTQYF,TGCGCCAGCAGCCAAGAGGGATGGGGAGAGGAAGCAGATACGCAGTATTTT,-,-,TRBV4-1,17,TRBJ2-3
CASSGGGGVGYTF,TGTGCCAGCAGCGGAGGTGGGGGCGTTGGCTACACCTTC,-,-,TRBV7-9,13,TRBJ1-2
CSVNRGTNTEAFF,TGCAGCGTTAACAGGGGGACGAACACTGAAGCTTTCTTT,-,TRBD1,TRBV29-1,13,TRBJ1-1
CARKKPNVEVLGESSYEQYF,TGTGCCCGAAAGAAACCTAATGTAGAGGTCCTCGGCGAGAGCTCCTACGAGCAGTACTTC,-,-,TRBV27,20,TRBJ2-7
CASSSRGVYEQYF,TGTGCCAGCAGCTCCAGGGGGGTCTACGAGCAGTACTTC,-,-,TRBV7-2,13,TRBJ2-7
CASRERALPGQPQHF,TGTGCCAGCAGGGAGCGGGCCCTTCCCGGTCAGCCCCAGCATTTT,-,-,TRBV5-4,15,TRBJ1-5
CASRTGVNTEAFF,TGTGCCAGCCGGACAGGGGTGAACACTGAAGCTTTCTTT,-,TRBD1,TRBV28,13,TRBJ1-1
CASSLGLAGDLTDTQYF,TGTGCCAGCAGCTTAGGTTTGGCAGGGGACCTCACAGATACGCAGTATTTT,-,-,TRBV11-3,17,TRBJ2-3
CASSEWGVLEGYTF,TGTGCCAGCAGTGAATGGGGAGTGCTGGAAGGCTACACCTTC,-,-,TRBV2,14,TRBJ1-2
CASSLDKNEQYF,TGCGCCAGCAGCTTGGACAAAAACGAGCAGTACTTC,-,-,TRBV5-1,12,TRBJ2-7
CASSLPGTGYGYTF,TGTGCCAGCAGCTTACCCGGGACTGGCTATGGCTACACCTTC,-,-,TRBV7-9,14,TRBJ1-2
CASSLGQATDTQYF,TGTGCCAGCAGTTTAGGACAAGCCACAGATACGCAGTATTTT,-,-,TRBV6-5,14,TRBJ2-3
CSVALAGSGNQPQHF,TGCAGCGTTGCTCTGGCGGGCAGTGGCAATCAGCCCCAGCATTTT,-,-,TRBV29-1,15,TRBJ1-5
CAISATLAGASTDTQYF,TGTGCCATCAGTGCTACGTTAGCGGGGGCCAGCACAGATACGCAGTATTTT,-,TRBD2,TRBV10-3,17,TRBJ2-3
CASSQSCVGRGYTF,TGCGCCAGCAGTCAATCCTGCGTTGGTCGTGGCTACACCTTC,-,-,TRBV23-1,14,TRBJ1-2
CASSPGGAGANVLTF,TGCGCCAGCAGCCCTGGAGGGGCTGGGGCCAACGTCCTGACTTTC,-,-,TRBV10-1,15,TRBJ2-6
CATSRKTLGGSYNSPLHF,TGTGCCACCAGCAGAAAAACCCTCGGGGGATCCTATAATTCACCCCTCCACTTT,-,-,TRBV15,18,TRBJ1-6
CAWKLAGGYEQYF,TGTGCCTGGAAGCTAGCGGGAGGGTACGAGCAGTACTTC,-,TRBD2,TRBV30,13,TRBJ2-7
CASSLAGLNDEQFF,TGTGCCAGCAGCTTAGCGGGGCTTAACGATGAGCAGTTCTTC,once,-,TRBV7-9,14,TRBJ2-1
CATSNGASGFYEQYF,TGTGCCACCTCTAATGGGGCTAGCGGGTTCTACGAGCAGTACTTC,-,TRBD2,TRBV19,15,TRBJ2-7